This is a list of T cell receptor beta chains from one sample in a study of T cell changes during pregnancy in multiple sclerosis. Clones were sequenced by immunoSEQ multiplex PCR, and TCRdb holds only the in-frame ones, with some missing. The table lists tens of thousands of clones, approximately 92% of them singletons. Sequenced here: CD4+ T cells from peripheral blood mononuclear cells, sampled in the third trimester of pregnancy. Receptors originate from a female donor with multiple sclerosis, enrolled in a pregnancy study. Each CDR3 is given with its conserved first and last residue. The D gene is left open where the match is weak. Not every row has a clone size; where given, it reads once, few, many or a size class.

15	NA	TRBV4-3	once	TRBJ2-2	TGCGCCAGCAGCCAAGATCCAGGGGACACCGGGGAGCTGTTTTTT	CASSQDPGDTGELFF
14	TRBD2	TRBV9	NA	TRBJ2-5	TGTGCCAGCAGCTCCCGCGGGGGCCAAGAGACCCAGTACTTC	CASSSRGGQETQYF
17	TRBD1	TRBV19	NA	TRBJ1-3	TGTGCCAGTAGTAGAGGGGTCGCGAAGACAGGGCATGGCACCATATATTTT	CASSRGVAKTGHGTIYF
15	NA	TRBV27	once	TRBJ1-5	TGTGCCAGCATGGTTTTCGGGGATAGCAATCAGCCCCAGCATTTT	CASMVFGDSNQPQHF
14	NA	TRBV6-5	NA	TRBJ1-5	TGTGCCAGCAGTTACTCGGCTAGCAATCAGCCCCAGCATTTT	CASSYSASNQPQHF
18	TRBD2	TRBV27	NA	TRBJ2-3	TGTGCCAGCATCCCCCGGGTGCTAGCGGGAGTTTTTTCTGATACGCAGTATTTT	CASIPRVLAGVFSDTQYF
14	NA	TRBV5-4	few	TRBJ1-2	TGTGCCAGCAGCCGCCAAGGAGGGAACTATGGCTACACCTTC	CASSRQGGNYGYTF
16	NA	TRBV7-9	NA	TRBJ2-5	TGTGCCAGCAGCTTAATTCCCGGCAGGGGTCAAGAGACCCAGTACTTC	CASSLIPGRGQETQYF
15	NA	TRBV2	NA	TRBJ1-4	TGTGCCAGCAGTGCTAAACAGGGTTTGAACGAAAAACTGTTTTTT	CASSAKQGLNEKLFF
13	TRBD1	TRBV28	NA	TRBJ1-1	TGTGCCAGCAGTTTAGGGACAGGGTATAAGGCTTTCTTT	CASSLGTGYKAFF
15	TRBD2	TRBV11-2	once	TRBJ2-5	TGTGCCAGCAGCTTAGTAGCGGGATTCACTCAGACCCAGTACTTC	CASSLVAGFTQTQYF
14	NA	TRBV6-5	NA	TRBJ2-1	TGTGCCAGCTCTCCACTAACCCGGGGCAATGAGCAGTTCTTC	CASSPLTRGNEQFF
18	TRBD2	TRBV15	once	TRBJ2-7	TGTGCCACCAGCAGAGAGAGACAGGCTAGCGGGATCTTCTACGAGCAGTACTTC	CATSRERQASGIFYEQYF
10	NA	TRBV20-1	NA	TRBJ2-7	TGCAGTGCTGGCACGCGGGAGCAGTACTTC	CSAGTREQYF
14	NA	TRBV7-2	NA	TRBJ2-7	TGTGCCAGCAGCTTAAGACAATTTTCCTACGAGCAGTACTTC	CASSLRQFSYEQYF
15	TRBD2	TRBV27	NA	TRBJ2-7	TGTGCCAGCAGTTTAGTAGCGGGAGTCTCCTACGAGCAGTACTTC	CASSLVAGVSYEQYF
12	NA	TRBV28	NA	TRBJ2-7	TGTGCCAGCAGTTTATCCCACTACGAGCAGTACTTC	CASSLSHYEQYF
17	NA	TRBV2	NA	TRBJ2-4	TGTGCCAGCACCAACCCTCTAGGACAGTTAGCCAAAAACATTCAGTACTTC	CASTNPLGQLAKNIQYF
15	NA	TRBV28	NA	TRBJ1-1	TGTGCCAGCAGGGAGCAGGGGTCCGGGAACACTGAAGCTTTCTTT	CASREQGSGNTEAFF